A selection of T cell receptor beta chains follows, all from one sample in a study of cytotoxic CD8 clonotypes in ibrutinib-treated CLL. Profiling relied on immunoSEQ multiplex PCR, and the TCRdb table lists in-frame clones only, not all of them. Of approximately 280,000 clones in the sample, approximately 76% are singletons; the top ten hold around 5.3%. The sequencing here drew on PBMCs, taken at disease progression, from a patient treated with ibrutinib. All receptors derive from a human donor with chronic lymphocytic leukemia. Each CDR3 is given without its conserved first and last residue.

cdr3_aa j_call v_call
ASSIGGLGPDTQY TRBJ2-3 TRBV19
ASSGPIGSNQPQH TRBJ1-5 TRBV19
ASSLGQTTYEQY TRBJ2-7 TRBV13
ASSFRGTGIYNEQF TRBJ2-1 TRBV27
ASSEYRGGSETQY TRBJ2-5 TRBV25-1
ASSLWTSGRTDTQY TRBJ2-3 TRBV5-6
ASSLGSTYEQY TRBJ2-7 TRBV11-2
ASSLTGSRSEQY TRBJ2-7 TRBV27
ASSYRTGSNQPQH TRBJ1-5 TRBV6-5
ASSYKGTSGGGSTDTQY TRBJ2-3 TRBV4-2
ASENRLKRGSQH TRBJ1-5 TRBV28
ASSYQGAGELF TRBJ2-2 TRBV6-5
ASSAGVTGELF TRBJ2-2 TRBV10-1
ASSELHTTPLH TRBJ1-6 TRBV6-1
ASSQDRGQDYNEQF TRBJ2-1 TRBV4-1
SAQAGELF TRBJ2-2 TRBV29-1
ASSPQANEPQH TRBJ1-5 TRBV27
ASSPGAGAAYGYT TRBJ1-2 TRBV9
ASSLAPPPITYEQY TRBJ2-7 TRBV7-2
ASGLSNPNSPLH TRBJ1-6 TRBV12-5
AISEQGIHEQY TRBJ2-7 TRBV10-3
ASSPGGGPETQY TRBJ2-5 TRBV7-9
ASSEKMVEQY TRBJ2-7 TRBV10-1
ASSRARGGNTEAF TRBJ1-1 TRBV5-4
ASSPTSGGVNEQY TRBJ2-7 TRBV18
ASSFYGEGETQY TRBJ2-5 TRBV7-9
ASRTRHTGELF TRBJ2-2 TRBV19
ASSESNQLGNTIY TRBJ1-3 TRBV6-1
SASWGYEQY TRBJ2-7 TRBV20-1